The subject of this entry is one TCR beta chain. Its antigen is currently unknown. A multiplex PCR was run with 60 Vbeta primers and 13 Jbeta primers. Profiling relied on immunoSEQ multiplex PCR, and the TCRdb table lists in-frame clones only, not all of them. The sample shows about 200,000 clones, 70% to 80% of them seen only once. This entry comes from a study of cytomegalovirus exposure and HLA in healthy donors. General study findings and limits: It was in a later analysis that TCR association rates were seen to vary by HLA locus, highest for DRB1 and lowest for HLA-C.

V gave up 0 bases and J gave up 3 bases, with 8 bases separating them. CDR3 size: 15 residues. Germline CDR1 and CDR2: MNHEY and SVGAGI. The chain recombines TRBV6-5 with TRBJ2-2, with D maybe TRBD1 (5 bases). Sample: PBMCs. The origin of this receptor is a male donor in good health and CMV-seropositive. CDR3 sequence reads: CASSYSPGHTGELFF. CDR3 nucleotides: TGTGCCAGCAGTTACTCGCCAGGGCACACCGGGGAGCTGTTTTTT.